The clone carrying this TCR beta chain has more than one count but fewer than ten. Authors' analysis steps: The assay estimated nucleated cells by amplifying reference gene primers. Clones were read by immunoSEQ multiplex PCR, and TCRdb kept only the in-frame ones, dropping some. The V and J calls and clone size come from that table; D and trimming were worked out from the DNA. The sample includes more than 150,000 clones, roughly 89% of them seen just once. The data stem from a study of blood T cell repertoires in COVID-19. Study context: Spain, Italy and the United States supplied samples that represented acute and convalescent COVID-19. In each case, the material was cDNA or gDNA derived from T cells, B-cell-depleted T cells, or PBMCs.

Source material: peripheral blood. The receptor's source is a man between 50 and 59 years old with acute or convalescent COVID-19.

CDR3 in DNA: TGTGCCAGCAGTTTATATGGAGGGACGACTGAAGCTTTCTTT. Its protein product is CASSLYGGTTEAFF. The rearrangement joins TRBV28 to TRBJ1-1; maybe TRBD1 (5 bases). The length of the CDR3 is 14 residues. The ends were cut back, 1 base at V and 5 bases at J, with 11 bases in the middle. Germline assignment: CDR1 MDHEN and CDR2 SYDVKM.